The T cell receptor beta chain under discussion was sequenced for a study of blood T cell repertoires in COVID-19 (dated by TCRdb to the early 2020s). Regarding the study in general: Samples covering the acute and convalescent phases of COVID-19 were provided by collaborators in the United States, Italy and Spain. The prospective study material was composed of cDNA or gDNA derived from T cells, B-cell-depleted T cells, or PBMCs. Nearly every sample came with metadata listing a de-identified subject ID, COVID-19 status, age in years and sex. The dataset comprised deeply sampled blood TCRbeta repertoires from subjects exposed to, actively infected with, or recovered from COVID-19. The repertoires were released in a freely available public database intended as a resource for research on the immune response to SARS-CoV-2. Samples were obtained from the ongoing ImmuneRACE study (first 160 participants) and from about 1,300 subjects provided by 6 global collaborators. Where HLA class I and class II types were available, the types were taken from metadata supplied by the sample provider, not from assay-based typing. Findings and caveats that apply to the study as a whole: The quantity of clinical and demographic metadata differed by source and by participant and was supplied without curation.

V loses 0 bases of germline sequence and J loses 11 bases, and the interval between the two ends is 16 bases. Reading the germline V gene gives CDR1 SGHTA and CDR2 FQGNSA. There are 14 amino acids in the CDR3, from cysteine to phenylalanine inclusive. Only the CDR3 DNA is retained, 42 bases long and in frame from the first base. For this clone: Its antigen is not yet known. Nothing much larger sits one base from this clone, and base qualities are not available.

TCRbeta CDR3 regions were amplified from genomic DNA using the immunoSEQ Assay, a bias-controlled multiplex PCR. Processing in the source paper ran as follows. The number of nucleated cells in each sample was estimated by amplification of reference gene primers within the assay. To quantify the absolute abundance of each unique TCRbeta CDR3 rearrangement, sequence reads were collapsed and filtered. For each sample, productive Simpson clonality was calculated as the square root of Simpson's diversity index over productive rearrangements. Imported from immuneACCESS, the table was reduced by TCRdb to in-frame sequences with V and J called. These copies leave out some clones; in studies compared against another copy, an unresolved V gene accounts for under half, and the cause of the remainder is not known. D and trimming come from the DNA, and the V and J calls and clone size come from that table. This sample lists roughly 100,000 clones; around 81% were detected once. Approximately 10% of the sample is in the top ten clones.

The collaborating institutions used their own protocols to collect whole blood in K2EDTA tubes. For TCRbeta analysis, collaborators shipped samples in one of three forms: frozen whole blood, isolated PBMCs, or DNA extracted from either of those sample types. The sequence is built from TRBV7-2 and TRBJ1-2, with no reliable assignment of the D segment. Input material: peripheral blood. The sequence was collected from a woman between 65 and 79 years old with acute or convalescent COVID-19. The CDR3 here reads CASSLASAYLRYTF. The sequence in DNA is TGTGCCAGCAGCTTAGCTTCAGCCTATTTGAGGTACACCTTC. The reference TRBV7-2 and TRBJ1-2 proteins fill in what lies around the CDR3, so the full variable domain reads GAGVSQSPSNKVTEKGKDVELRCDPISGHTALYWYRQSLGQGLEFLIYFQGNSAPDKSGLPSDRFSAERTGGSVSTLTIQRTQQEDSAVYLCASSLASAYLRYTFGSGTRLTVV.